Given below is one T cell receptor beta chain in context. What it binds is unknown. Donors were healthy HIV-negative adults without recently reported acute infections or vaccinations. Method: immunoSEQ multiplex PCR; TCRdb's copy keeps in-frame clones and lacks some. The top ten hold 9.5% to 15% of the sample, which has fewer than 700,000 clones, around three quarters seen once. Per germline, CDR1 SGDLS and CDR2 YYNGEE. This CDR3 has 17 residues. V shed 2 bases, J shed 5 bases, and the junction held 12 bases outside the gene matches. The sample originates from a study of shared clonotypes between healthy human individuals. Regarding the study as a whole: Only blood samples were collected, and tissue repertoires likely differ.

The clonotype comes from a woman aged 40 to 50 in good health. Some clones in this sample may be carry-over from other donors' samples. Sequenced: PBMCs. The J gene is TRBJ2-7, the V gene TRBV9, with 11 bases that match TRBD2. In DNA, the CDR3 is TGTGCCAGCAGCGTTAGCGGGAGGGCCCTCGCGGGGAACGAGCAGTACTTC. Translated, it gives CASSVSGRALAGNEQYF.